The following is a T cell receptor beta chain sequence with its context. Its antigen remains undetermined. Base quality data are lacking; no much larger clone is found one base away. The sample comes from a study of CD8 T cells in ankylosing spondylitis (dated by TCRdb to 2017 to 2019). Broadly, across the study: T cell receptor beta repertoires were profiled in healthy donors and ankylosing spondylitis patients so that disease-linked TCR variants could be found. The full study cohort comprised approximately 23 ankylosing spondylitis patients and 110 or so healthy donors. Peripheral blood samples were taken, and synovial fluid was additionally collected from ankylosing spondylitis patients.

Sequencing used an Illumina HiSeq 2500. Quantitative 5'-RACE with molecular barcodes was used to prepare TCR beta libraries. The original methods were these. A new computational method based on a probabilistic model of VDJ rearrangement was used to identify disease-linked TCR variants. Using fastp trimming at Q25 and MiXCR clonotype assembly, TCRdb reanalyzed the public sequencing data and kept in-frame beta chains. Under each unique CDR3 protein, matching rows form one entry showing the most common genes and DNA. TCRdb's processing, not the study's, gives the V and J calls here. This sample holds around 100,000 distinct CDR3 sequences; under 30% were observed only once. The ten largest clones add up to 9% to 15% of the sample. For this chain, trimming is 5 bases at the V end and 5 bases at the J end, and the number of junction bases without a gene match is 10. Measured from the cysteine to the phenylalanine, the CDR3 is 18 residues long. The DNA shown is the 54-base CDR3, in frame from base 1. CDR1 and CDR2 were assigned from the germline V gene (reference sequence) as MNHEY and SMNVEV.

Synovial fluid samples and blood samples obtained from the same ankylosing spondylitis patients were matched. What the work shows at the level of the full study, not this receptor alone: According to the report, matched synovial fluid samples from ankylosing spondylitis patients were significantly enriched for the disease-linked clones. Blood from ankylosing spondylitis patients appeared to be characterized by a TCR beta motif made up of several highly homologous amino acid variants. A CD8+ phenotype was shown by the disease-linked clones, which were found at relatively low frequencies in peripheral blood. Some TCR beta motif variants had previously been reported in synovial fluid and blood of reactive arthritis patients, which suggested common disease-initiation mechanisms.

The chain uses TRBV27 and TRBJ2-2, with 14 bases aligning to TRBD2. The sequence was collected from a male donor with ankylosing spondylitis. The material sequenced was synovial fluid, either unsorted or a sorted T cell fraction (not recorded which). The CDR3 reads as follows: CASSKTSGRAGSTGELFF. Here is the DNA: TGTGCCAGCAGTAAGACTAGCGGGAGGGCCGGATCAACCGGGGAGCTGTTTTTT.